One sample yielded the 12 T cell receptor beta chains listed below, sequenced in a study of blood T cell repertoires in COVID-19. The table came from immunoSEQ multiplex PCR; TCRdb's copy has only in-frame clones and leaves some out. The sample includes some 300,000 clones, 85% to 90% of them seen just once. The sample taken for sequencing was peripheral blood. The receptor set was obtained from a woman aged 45-60 years with COVID-19, enrolled during active disease.

The rearrangement uses TRBV7-9 and TRBJ2-3; 9 bases map to TRBD1. V shed 5 bases and J 4 bases; nucleotides not matched to a gene: 7. Germline V gene sequence: CDR1 SEHNR, CDR2 FQNEAQ (reference sequence). This CDR3 has 15 residues. The CDR3 DNA reads as TGTGCCAGCAGCCCACGGGACAGGGTTCCAGATACGCAGTATTTT. Translated, it gives CASSPRDRVPDTQYF.

The rearrangement joins TRBV18 to TRBJ2-3; D unresolved. The CDR3 loop spans 13 amino acids. Looked up from germline, CDR1 is KGHSH and CDR2 is LQKENI. V was pared by 6 bases and J by 6 bases, with 13 bases between. CDR3 bases: TGTGCCAGCTCCCCGTTAACTCCGGATACGCAGTATTTT. This encodes CASSPLTPDTQYF.

V is TRBV6-6 and J is TRBJ2-7; 10 nucleotides agree with TRBD2. This CDR3 spans 14 amino acids. Germline V gives CDR1 MNHNY, CDR2 SVGAGI (reference sequence). V shed 6 bases, J shed 3 bases, and the junction held 5 bases outside the gene matches. CDR3 sequence: CASSRLAGSYEQYF. The CDR3 DNA reads as TGTGCCAGCAGCAGACTAGCGGGCAGCTACGAGCAGTACTTC.

The chain is built from TRBV19 and TRBJ2-5, with 7 bases lining up with TRBD2. J was trimmed by 4 bases and V by 3 bases; bases with no gene match: 8. Germline CDR1 LNHDA, CDR2 SQIVND (reference sequence). The CDR3 has 15 residues. In DNA form, the CDR3 reads TGTGCCAGTAGTATGGGGGGGACGGAGCGAGAGACCCAGTACTTC. It translates to CASSMGGTERETQYF.

As regards this clone: The same CDR3 can be traced to other DNA sequences in this sample. The V call is TRBV27, the J call TRBJ1-2, with TRBD1 matching over 7 bases. V was clipped by 5 bases and J by 4 bases; unmatched bases: 4. The CDR3 contains 13 residues. The germline V gene encodes CDR1 MNHEY and CDR2 SMNVEV (reference sequence). The CDR3 coding sequence is TGTGCCAGCAGTCTAAGACAGGGCTATGGCTACACCTTC. Its translation: CASSLRQGYGYTF.

This chain connects TRBV4-3 to TRBJ1-6; D is unresolved. There are 18 residues in the CDR3. V lost 0 bases and J 5 bases, leaving 17 bases between the germline ends. Germline lookup yields CDR1 LGHNA and CDR2 YSLEER. CDR3 residues: CASSQDYAPGTDNSPLHF. CDR3 in DNA: TGCGCCAGCAGCCAAGATTATGCTCCGGGAACCGATAATTCACCCCTCCACTTT.

This chain connects TRBV6-6 to TRBJ2-5; 8 bases match TRBD1. J gave up 1 base and V 0 bases, and 1 base lay outside the gene matches. Germline loops: CDR1 MNHNY, CDR2 SVGAGI (reference sequence). The CDR3 length is 15 residues. As DNA, the CDR3 is TGTGCCAGCAGTTACTCGGGACAGGTCCAAGAGACCCAGTACTTC. Translated: CASSYSGQVQETQYF.

The chain links TRBV2 to TRBJ2-1, with 7 positions matching TRBD1. Germline loops: CDR1 SNHLY, CDR2 FYNNEI. J lost 11 bases, V lost 7 bases, and 17 bases had no gene match. The CDR3 runs to 15 residues. The CDR3 DNA is TGTGCCAGCAATTCGAATGACAGGGTAGGGATCCAGCAGTTCTTC. This codes for CASNSNDRVGIQQFF.

The chain has TRBV7-3 and TRBJ2-7; 8 bases match TRBD2. The germline CDR1 and CDR2 sequences are SGHTA and FQGTGA. Unmatched junction bases numbered 3, after V lost 5 bases and J lost 0 bases. This CDR3 is 14 amino acids long. CDR3 residues: CASSLTSASYEQYF. The CDR3 nucleotides read TGTGCCAGCAGCCTGACTAGCGCCTCCTACGAGCAGTACTTC.

The V gene is TRBV13, the J gene TRBJ2-1, with 10 positions matching TRBD1. V shed 5 bases and J 6 bases; nucleotides not matched to a gene: 7. Germline lookup yields CDR1 PRHDT and CDR2 FYEKMQ (reference sequence). The CDR3 loop spans 15 amino acids. The CDR3 here is CASSTTGGAGNEQFF. For the CDR3, the DNA is TGTGCCAGCAGCACGACAGGGGGCGCGGGCAATGAGCAGTTCTTC.

This chain connects TRBV5-6 to TRBJ1-6; D is unclear. Germline values: CDR1 SGHDT, CDR2 YYEEEE. The V and J ends lost 0 bases and 7 bases respectively, with 8 bases between them. This CDR3 comprises 14 residues. CDR3 sequence reads: CASSLVRINSPLHF. In nucleotides, the CDR3 is TGTGCCAGCAGCTTGGTCAGGATCAATTCACCCCTCCACTTT.

CDR3 DNA sequence: TGCAGTGCTAGTGATTTCAGGGGGCGTGATGGCTACACCTTC. It yields the protein CSASDFRGRDGYTF. The V gene is TRBV20-1, the J gene TRBJ1-2; 8 bases line up with TRBD1. CDR1 is DFQATT and CDR2 is SNEGSKA in the germline V gene (reference sequence). This CDR3 region has 14 residues. With V trimmed by 3 bases and J by 6 bases, 9 bases remained unmatched.